One sample yielded the 5 T cell receptor beta chains listed below, sequenced in a study of cytomegalovirus exposure and HLA in healthy donors. The study ran its PCR with 60 Vbeta and 13 Jbeta primers. Produced via immunoSEQ multiplex PCR; TCRdb's table is partial and in-frame only. Altogether some 81,000 clones are present, approximately 77% being singletons, with the ten largest covering around 10%. Sequenced: PBMCs. The receptors shown here come from a woman aged 40 to 50 in good health and CMV-seropositive.

This clone was seen only once. The chain links TRBV30 to TRBJ1-2, with D possibly TRBD1 on 6 matching bases. This CDR3 comprises 14 residues. Trimming removed 2 bases from V and 7 bases from J, with 17 bases in between. The germline V gene has CDR1 GTSNPN and CDR2 SVGIG (reference sequence). CDR3: CAWSQGTNNRGYTF. For the CDR3, the DNA is TGTGCCTGGAGTCAAGGGACAAACAATCGTGGCTACACCTTC.

The rearrangement uses TRBV2 and TRBJ1-5; 8 nucleotides agree with TRBD1. The CDR3 runs 14 residues. Trimming took 6 bases from V and 3 from J; bases not matched to a gene: 4. CDR1 is SNHLY, CDR2 FYNNEI, per germline. CDR3 sequence: CASRKQGDNQPQHF. DNA of the CDR3: TGTGCCAGCAGGAAACAGGGGGACAATCAGCCCCAGCATTTT. The entire variable domain, with the rest obtained from reference TRBV2 and TRBJ1-5, is as follows: EPEVTQTPSHQVTQMGQEVILRCVPISNHLYFYWYRQILGQKVEFLVSFYNNEISEKSEIFDDQFSVERPDGSNFTLKIRSTKLEDSAMYFCASRKQGDNQPQHFGDGTRLSIL.

This clone has only a few counts. This chain joins TRBV7-9 and TRBJ1-2, with 9 positions matching TRBD1. Germline V gene sequence: CDR1 SEHNR, CDR2 FQNEAQ (reference sequence). This CDR3 contains 15 residues. V gave up 3 bases and J gave up 8 bases; unmatched junction bases: 10. In nucleotides, the CDR3 is TGTGCCAGCAGCTTCGAGACGGACAGGGGTGACGGCTACACCTTC. It encodes CASSFETDRGDGYTF.

The rearrangement joins TRBV4-1 to TRBJ2-7, with 8 bases that match TRBD2. With V trimmed by 1 base and J by 0 bases, 5 bases remained unmatched. The CDR3 is 16 amino acids. Looked up from germline, CDR1 is MGHRA and CDR2 is YSYEKL. This chain's CDR3 is CASSQAGGGLSYEQYF. The CDR3 DNA reads TGCGCCAGCAGCCAAGCGGGGGGGGGCCTCTCCTACGAGCAGTACTTC.

The V gene is TRBV6-1, the J gene TRBJ2-7; TRBD1 aligns across 10 bases. Per the germline V gene, CDR1 is MNHNS and CDR2 is SASEGT. With V trimmed by 5 bases and J by 6 bases, 10 bases remained unmatched. The CDR3 extends over 15 amino acids. The CDR3 region has the DNA TGTGCCAGCAGTTCACCGGGACAGGGGAGGCTCGAGCAGTACTTC. Translating it yields CASSSPGQGRLEQYF.